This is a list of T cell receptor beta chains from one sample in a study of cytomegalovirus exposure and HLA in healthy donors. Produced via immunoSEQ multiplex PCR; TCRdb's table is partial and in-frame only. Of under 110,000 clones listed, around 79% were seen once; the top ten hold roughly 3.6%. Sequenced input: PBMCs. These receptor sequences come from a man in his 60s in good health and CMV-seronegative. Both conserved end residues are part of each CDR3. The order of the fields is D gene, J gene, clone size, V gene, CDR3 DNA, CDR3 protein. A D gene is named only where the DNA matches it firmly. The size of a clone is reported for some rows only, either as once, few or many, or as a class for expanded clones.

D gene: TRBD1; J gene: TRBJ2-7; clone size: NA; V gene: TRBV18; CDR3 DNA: TGTGCCAGCTCACTGAGTCAGGGGGCGTCCCGTGACGAGCAGTACTTC; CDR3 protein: CASSLSQGASRDEQYF
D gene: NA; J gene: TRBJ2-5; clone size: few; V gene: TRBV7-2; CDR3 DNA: TGTGCCAGCAGCCGGGGACTCACCGAGGGAGAGACCCAGTACTTC; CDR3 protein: CASSRGLTEGETQYF
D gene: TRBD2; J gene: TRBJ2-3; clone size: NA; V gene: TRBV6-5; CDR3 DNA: TGTGCCAGCAGTTACTCTGCTAGCGGGGCCTCGAATACGCAGTATTTT; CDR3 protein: CASSYSASGASNTQYF
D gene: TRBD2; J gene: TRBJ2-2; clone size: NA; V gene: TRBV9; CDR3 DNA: TGTGCCAGCAGCGCGGCCGGGCGGGGGTTCCCCGGGGAGCTGTTTTTT; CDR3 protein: CASSAAGRGFPGELFF
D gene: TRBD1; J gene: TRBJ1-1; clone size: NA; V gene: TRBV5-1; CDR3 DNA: TGCGCCAGCAGCTACACAGGGGATGACACTGAAGCTTTCTTT; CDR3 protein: CASSYTGDDTEAFF
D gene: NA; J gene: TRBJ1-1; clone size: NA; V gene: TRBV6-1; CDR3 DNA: TGTGCCAGCAGTGGTAGAAACAGCTTGAACACTGAAGCTTTCTTT; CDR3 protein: CASSGRNSLNTEAFF
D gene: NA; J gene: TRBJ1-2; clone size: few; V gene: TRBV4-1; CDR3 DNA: TGCGCCAGCAGCCAACTCACAATGGGGCGGAGTGGCTACACCTTC; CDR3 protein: CASSQLTMGRSGYTF
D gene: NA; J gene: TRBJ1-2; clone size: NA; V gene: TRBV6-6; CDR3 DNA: TGTGCCAGCAGTTACTCCGGGAATGATCAGTATGGCTACACCTTC; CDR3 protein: CASSYSGNDQYGYTF
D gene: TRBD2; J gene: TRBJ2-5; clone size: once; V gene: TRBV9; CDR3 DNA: TGTGCCAGCAGCGTCCGGGGGGGAGAGACCCAGTACTTC; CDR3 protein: CASSVRGGETQYF
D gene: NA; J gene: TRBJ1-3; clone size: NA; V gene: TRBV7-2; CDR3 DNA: TGTGCCAGCAGCTCAGGTGGAAACACCATATATTTT; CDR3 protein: CASSSGGNTIYF
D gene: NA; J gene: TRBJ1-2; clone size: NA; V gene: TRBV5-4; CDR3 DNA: TGTGCCAGCAGCTTTGCCGGAGCTAACTATGGCTACACCTTC; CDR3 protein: CASSFAGANYGYTF
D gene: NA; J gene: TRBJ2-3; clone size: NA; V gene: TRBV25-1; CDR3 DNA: TGTGCCAGCAGCCTTACCGCGGGGAATACGCAGTATTTT; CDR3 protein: CASSLTAGNTQYF
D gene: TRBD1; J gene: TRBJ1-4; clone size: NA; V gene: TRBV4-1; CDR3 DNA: TGCGCCAGCAGCAGGGGGCAGCGGGAAAAACTGTTTTTT; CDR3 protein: CASSRGQREKLFF
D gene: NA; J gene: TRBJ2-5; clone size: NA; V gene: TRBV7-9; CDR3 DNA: TGTGCCAGCTCTCGCCCGGGGACTCAAGAGACCCAGTACTTC; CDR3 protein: CASSRPGTQETQYF
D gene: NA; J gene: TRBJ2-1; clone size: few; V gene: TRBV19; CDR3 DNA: TGTGCCAGTAGCATAACTACCCTATCAGGGAATGAGCAGTTCTTC; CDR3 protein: CASSITTLSGNEQFF
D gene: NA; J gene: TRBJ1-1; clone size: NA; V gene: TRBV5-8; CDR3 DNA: TGTGCCAGCAATCAGGGCCAACCTGAAACTGAAGCTTTCTTT; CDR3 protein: CASNQGQPETEAFF
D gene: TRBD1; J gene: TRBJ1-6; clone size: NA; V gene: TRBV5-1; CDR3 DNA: TGCGCCAGCAGCCCGGGACAGGGGTTTTCACCCCTCCACTTT; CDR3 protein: CASSPGQGFSPLHF
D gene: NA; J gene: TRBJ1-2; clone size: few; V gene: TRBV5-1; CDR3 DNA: TGCGCCAGCAGCCTGGCCTCAGGATCTAACTATGGCTACACCTTC; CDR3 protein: CASSLASGSNYGYTF
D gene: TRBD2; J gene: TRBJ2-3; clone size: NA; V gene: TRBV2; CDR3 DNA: TGTGCCAGCTCTGACGGGCTAGCGGGCACAGATACGCAGTATTTT; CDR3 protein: CASSDGLAGTDTQYF
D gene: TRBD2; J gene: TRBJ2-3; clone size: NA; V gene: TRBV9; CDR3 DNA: TGTGCCAGCAGCCCCGGGCGGGGGAGATACGATACGCAGTATTTT; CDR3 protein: CASSPGRGRYDTQYF
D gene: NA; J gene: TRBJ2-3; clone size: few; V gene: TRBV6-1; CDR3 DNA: TGTGCCAGCAGGGGGACTTTGAGCACAGATACGCAGTATTTT; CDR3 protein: CASRGTLSTDTQYF
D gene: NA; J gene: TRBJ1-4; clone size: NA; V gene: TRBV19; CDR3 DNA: TGTGCCAGTAGTAAACGGGGAGGGTTTGAAAAACTGTTTTTT; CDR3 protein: CASSKRGGFEKLFF